This TCR beta chain was sequenced in a study of T-cell memory formation after mild COVID-19 (dated by TCRdb to 2020 to 2022). In terms of the full investigation: TCR sequence clusters from the two donors were found to be largely donor specific. Longitudinal TCRalpha and TCRbeta repertoire sequencing tracked T-cell clones expanding and contracting after mild COVID-19 in a couple of donors. The cohort comprised two young, previously healthy adult volunteers, one female and one male. Study-wide findings and limitations: Whether the second-wave clones peaking on day 37 were SARS-CoV-2 specific was not confirmed. Clones contracting from day 15 to 85 had balanced CD4/CD8 phenotypes, while a second wave expanding from day 15 to 37 was biased towards CD4+. Contracting CD4+ clones were found mainly in CM and EM memory subsets, while CD8+ clones were enriched in EMRA. The study included only a couple of mild cases, and larger cohorts that include severe cases with pre-infection samples were judged to be necessary. Some responding clones were detected in pre-infection memory, which suggested that pre-existing cross-reactive memory T cells had joined the SARS-CoV-2 response.

PBMCs were isolated by Ficoll-Paque density gradient centrifugation. The sample holds many counts of this clonotype. The antigen it binds to is not known. No quality values exist for individual bases; no much larger clone is one base distant. The V end gives up 2 bases and the J end 5 bases, leaving 8 bases in the junction not matched to a gene. In the germline V gene, CDR1 corresponds to LGHNA and CDR2 to YNFKEQ. Its CDR3 holds 16 amino acids, cysteine through phenylalanine. Only the CDR3 part of the read is kept: 48 bases, read in frame from the first base. The reads were generated on an Illumina NovaSeq 6000. TCRalpha and TCRbeta cDNA libraries were constructed by 5'RACE with constant-segment primers, with sample barcodes and unique molecular identifiers being introduced. RNA was extracted from every sample with Trizol reagent. Library amplification was performed in two PCR steps, and a second sample barcode and Illumina TruSeq adapters were introduced in the second step. Libraries were sequenced on an Illumina NovaSeq with 2 x 150 bp paired-end reads. From the authors' description of their analysis: The reads were demultiplexed and collapsed into UMI-guided consensus sequences using migec v1.2.7. Using mixcr v2.1.11, UMI consensuses were aligned to TRA and TRB V and J templates and then assembled into clonotypes. A clonotype was counted as expanded or contracted only if both edgeR and NoisET called the change significant, with noise models trained on biological replicates. For edgeR calls, the thresholds were a false discovery rate-adjusted p below 0.01 and a log2 fold-change of 1. As an exploratory analysis of dynamics, max-normalized trajectories of the 1000 most abundant clonotypes were examined by PCA with hierarchical clustering. Each responding clone was given a CD4 or CD8 phenotype based on the CD4+ and CD8+ repertoires, which had been sequenced separately. TCRdb cleaned the public reads at Q25 with fastp, built clones with MiXCR and kept in-frame beta chains. Under each unique CDR3 protein, matching rows form one entry showing the most common genes and DNA. These V and J calls originate from TCRdb's pipeline instead of the authors' own analysis. The sample profile shows 200,000 to 250,000 distinct CDR3 sequences; 7.5% to 10% of them were found once. The ten largest clones represent 3.5% to 4% of the sample.

What was sequenced was PBMCs or a T cell subset sorted from them (not recorded which). Recombination connected TRBV4-2 to TRBJ2-5; the junction holds 10 bases that match TRBD2. This clonotype was obtained from a man aged 18 to 29 who had mild COVID-19 (a few samples of this study predate the infection). The sample titles of this study are shuffled in the database, so cell type and time point are left out; the donor was told from shared clones. DNA sequence: TGTGCCAGCAGCCAATTGAGCGGGGGGGCCGCCGAGACCCAGTACTTC. Its translation is CASSQLSGGAAETQYF.